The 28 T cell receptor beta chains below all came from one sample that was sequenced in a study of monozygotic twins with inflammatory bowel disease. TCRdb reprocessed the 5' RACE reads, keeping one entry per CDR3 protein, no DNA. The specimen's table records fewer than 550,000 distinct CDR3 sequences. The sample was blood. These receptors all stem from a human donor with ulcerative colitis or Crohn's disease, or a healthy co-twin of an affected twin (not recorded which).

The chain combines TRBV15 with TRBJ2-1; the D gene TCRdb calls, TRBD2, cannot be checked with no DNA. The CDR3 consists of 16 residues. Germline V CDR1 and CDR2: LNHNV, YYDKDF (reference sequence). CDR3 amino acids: CATSRDLQRAYNEQFF.

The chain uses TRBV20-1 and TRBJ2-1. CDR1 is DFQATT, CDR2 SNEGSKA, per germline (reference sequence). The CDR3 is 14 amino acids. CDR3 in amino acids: CSARALAENGEQFF.

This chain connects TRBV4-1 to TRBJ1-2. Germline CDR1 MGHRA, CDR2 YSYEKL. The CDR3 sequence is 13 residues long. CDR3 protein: CASSQPLDNGYTF.

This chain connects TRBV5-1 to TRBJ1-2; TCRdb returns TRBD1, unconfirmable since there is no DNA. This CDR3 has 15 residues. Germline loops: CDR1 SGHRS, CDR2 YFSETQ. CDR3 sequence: CASSLDASARNGYTF.

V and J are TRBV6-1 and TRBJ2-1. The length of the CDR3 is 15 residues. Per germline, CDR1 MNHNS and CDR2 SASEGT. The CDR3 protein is CASSEGTYSYNEQFF.

The CDR3 loop is CASSYWHENSPLHF. The chain uses TRBV6-5 and TRBJ1-6. This CDR3 contains 14 residues. Germline CDR1 MNHEY, CDR2 SVGAGI.

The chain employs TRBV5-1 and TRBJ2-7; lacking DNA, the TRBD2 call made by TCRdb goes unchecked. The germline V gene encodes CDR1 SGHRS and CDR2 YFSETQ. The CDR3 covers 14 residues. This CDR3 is CASSASGLTYEQYF.

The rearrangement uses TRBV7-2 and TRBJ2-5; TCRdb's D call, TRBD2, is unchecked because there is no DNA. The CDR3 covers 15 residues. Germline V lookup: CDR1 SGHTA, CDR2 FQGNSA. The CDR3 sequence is CASSFLAGGYGTQYF.

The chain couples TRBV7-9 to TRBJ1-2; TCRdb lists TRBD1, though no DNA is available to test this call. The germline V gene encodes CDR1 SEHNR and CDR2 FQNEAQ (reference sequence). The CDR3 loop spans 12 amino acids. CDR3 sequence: CASSAPKGDGIF.

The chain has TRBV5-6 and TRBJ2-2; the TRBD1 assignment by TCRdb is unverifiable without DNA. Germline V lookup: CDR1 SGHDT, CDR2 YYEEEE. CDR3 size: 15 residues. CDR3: CASHSGTPNTGELFF.

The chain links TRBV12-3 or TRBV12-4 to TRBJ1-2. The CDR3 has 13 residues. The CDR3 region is CASSLAGLGGYTF.

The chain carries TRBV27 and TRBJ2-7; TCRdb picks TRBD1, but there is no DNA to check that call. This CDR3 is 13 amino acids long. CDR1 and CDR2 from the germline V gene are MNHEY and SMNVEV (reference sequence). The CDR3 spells CASSRDRVGEQYF.

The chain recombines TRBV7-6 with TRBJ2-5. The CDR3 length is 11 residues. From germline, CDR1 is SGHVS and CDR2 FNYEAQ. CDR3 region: CASSQGLTQYF.

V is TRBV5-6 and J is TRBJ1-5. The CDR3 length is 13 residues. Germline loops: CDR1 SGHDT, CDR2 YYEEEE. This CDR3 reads CASSPTLEQPQHF.

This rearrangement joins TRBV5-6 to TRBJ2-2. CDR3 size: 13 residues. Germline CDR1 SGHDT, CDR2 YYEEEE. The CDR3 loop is CASSLADLGELFF.

The CDR3 spells CASSRSSVLNTEAFF. The rearrangement joins TRBV5-1 to TRBJ1-1. The CDR3 consists of 15 residues. The V gene's germline CDR1 is SGHRS and CDR2 YFSETQ. Full variable domain (remainder filled in from reference TRBV5-1 and TRBJ1-1): KAGVTQTPRYLIKTRGQQVTLSCSPISGHRSVSWYQQTPGQGLQFLFEYFSETQRNKGNFPGRFSGRQFSNSRSEMNVSTLELGDSALYLCASSRSSVLNTEAFFGQGTRLTVV.

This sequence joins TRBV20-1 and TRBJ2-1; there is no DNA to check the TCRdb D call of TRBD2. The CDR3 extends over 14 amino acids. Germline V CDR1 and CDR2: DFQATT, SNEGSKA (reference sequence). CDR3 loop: CSGNPGHSGNEQFF.

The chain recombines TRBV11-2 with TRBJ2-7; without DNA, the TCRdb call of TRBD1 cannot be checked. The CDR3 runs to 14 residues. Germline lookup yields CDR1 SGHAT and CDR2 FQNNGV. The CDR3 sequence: CASSRIRGQGEQYF. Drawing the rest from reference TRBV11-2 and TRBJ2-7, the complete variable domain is EAGVAQSPRYKIIEKRQSVAFWCNPISGHATLYWYQQILGQGPKLLIQFQNNGVVDDSQLPKDRFSAERLKGVDSTLKIQPAKLEDSAVYLCASSRIRGQGEQYFGPGTRLTVT.

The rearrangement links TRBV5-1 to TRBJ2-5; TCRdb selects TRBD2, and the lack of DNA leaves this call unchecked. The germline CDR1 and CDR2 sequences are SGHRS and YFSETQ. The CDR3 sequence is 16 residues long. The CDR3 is CASSSGLAGKQETQYF.

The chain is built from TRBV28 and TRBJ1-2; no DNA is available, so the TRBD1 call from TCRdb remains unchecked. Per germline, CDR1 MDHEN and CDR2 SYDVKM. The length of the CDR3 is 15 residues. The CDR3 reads CASRTGQGAGYGYTF.

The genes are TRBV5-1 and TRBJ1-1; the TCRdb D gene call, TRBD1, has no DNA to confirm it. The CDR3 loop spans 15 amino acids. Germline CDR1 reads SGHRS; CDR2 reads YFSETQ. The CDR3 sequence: CASSLSGAINTEAFF. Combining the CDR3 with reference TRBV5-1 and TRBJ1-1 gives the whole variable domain KAGVTQTPRYLIKTRGQQVTLSCSPISGHRSVSWYQQTPGQGLQFLFEYFSETQRNKGNFPGRFSGRQFSNSRSEMNVSTLELGDSALYLCASSLSGAINTEAFFGQGTRLTVV.

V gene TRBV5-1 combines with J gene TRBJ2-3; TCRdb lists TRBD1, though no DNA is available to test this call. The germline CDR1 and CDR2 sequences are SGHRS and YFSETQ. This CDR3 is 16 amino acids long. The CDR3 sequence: CASSLVETGPWGTQYF.

This CDR3 reads CSVLAGGLGEQFF. V usage is TRBV29-1 and J usage is TRBJ2-1; TCRdb's D call of TRBD2 is untestable without DNA. CDR1 and CDR2 (germline): SQVTM, ANQGSEA. CDR3 length: 13 amino acids.

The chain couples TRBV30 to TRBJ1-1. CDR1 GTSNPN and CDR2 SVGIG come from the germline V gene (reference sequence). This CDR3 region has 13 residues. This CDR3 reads CAWRVGLNTEAFF. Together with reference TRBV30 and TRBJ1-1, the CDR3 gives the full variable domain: SQTIHQWPATLVQPVGSPLSLECTVEGTSNPNLYWYRQAAGRGLQLLFYSVGIGQISSEVPQNLSASRPQDRQFILSSKKLLLSDSGFYLCAWRVGLNTEAFFGQGTRLTVV.

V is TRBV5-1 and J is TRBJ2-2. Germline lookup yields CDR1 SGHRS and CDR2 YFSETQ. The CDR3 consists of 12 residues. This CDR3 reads CASSLRTGELCF. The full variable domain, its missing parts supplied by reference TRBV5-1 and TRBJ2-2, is KAGVTQTPRYLIKTRGQQVTLSCSPISGHRSVSWYQQTPGQGLQFLFEYFSETQRNKGNFPGRFSGRQFSNSRSEMNVSTLELGDSALYLCASSLRTGELCFGEGSRLTVL.

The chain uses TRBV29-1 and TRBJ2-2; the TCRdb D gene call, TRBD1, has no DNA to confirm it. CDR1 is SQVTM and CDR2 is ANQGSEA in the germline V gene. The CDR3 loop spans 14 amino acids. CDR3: CSVVDRVNTGELFF.

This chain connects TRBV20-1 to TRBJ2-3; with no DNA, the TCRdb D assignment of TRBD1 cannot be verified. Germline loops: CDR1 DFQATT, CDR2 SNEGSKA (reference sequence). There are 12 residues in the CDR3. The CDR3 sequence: CSVVPPTDTQYF.

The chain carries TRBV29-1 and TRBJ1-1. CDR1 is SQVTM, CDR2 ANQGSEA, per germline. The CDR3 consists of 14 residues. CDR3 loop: CSVDFIGRYTEAFF.